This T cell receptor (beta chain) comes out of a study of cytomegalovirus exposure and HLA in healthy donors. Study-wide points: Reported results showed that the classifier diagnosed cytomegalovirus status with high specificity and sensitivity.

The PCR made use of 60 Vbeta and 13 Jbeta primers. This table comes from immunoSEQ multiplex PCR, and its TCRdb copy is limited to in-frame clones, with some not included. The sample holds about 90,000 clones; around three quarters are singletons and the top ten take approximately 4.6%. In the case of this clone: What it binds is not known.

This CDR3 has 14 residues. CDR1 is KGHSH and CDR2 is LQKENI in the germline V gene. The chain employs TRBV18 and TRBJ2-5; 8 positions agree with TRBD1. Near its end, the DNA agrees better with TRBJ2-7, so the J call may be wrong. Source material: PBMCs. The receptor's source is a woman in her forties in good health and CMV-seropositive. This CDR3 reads CASSYGQGIYEQYF. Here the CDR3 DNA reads TGTGCCAGCTCATATGGACAGGGAATCTACGAGCAGTACTTC.